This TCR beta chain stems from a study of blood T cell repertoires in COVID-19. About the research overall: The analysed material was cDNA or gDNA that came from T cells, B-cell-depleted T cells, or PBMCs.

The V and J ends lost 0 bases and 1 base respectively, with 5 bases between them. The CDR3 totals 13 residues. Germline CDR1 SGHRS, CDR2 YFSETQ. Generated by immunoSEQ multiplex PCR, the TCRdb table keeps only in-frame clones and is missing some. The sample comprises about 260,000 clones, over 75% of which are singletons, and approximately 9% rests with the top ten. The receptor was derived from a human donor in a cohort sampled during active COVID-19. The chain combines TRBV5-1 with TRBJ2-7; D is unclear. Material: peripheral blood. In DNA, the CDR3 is TGCGCCAGCAGCTTGGCCCGGTCCTACGAGCAGTACTTC. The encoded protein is CASSLARSYEQYF.